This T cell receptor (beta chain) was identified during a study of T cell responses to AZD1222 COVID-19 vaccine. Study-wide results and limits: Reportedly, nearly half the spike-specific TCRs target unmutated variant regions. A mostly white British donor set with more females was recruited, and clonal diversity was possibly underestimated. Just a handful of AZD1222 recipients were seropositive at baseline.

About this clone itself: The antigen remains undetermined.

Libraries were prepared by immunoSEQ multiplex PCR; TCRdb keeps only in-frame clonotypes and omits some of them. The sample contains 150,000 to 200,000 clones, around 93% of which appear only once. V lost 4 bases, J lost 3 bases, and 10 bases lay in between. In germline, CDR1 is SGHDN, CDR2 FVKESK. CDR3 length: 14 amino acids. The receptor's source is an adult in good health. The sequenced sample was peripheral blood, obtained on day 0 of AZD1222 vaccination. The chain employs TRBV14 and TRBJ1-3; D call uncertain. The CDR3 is CASSLTGFGNTIYF. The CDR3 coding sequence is TGTGCCAGCAGCCTCACCGGGTTTGGAAACACCATATATTTT.